The clone carrying this T cell receptor beta chain has at least ten counts. Antigen: not known. These data come from a study of beta chain features in type 1 diabetes. Each of the CD4+ naive, central memory, regulatory and stem cell-like memory populations was sorted via CD45RO/CCR7/CD25/CD127/CD95/CD27. Findings and limits, study-wide: The similarity of naive, central memory and Treg TCRB repertoires appeared greater among patients than among healthy donors. Researchers could not determine here whether HLA type influences TCRB rearrangement.

The whole isolated RNA underwent reverse transcription, so sequencing captured expressed TCRB transcripts. Assay: immunoSEQ multiplex PCR; the TCRdb copy retains only in-frame clones and omits some. The sample includes nearly 350,000 clones, 6.5% to 10% of them seen just once. Looked up from germline, CDR1 is SEHNR and CDR2 is FQNEAQ (reference sequence). This CDR3 spans 16 amino acids. Trimming removed 1 base at V and 3 bases at J, with 13 bases between. The chain combines TRBV7-9 with TRBJ2-4, with D possibly being TRBD2 (6 bases). Sequencing was performed on central memory CD4+ T cells from blood. This receptor was obtained from a woman between 18 and 30 years old in good health. As DNA, the CDR3 is TGTGCCAGCAGCTTAGGGAGGGTTGTCGGCAAAAACATTCAGTACTTC. It translates to CASSLGRVVGKNIQYF.